This T cell receptor (beta chain) emerged from a study of neurological immune-mediated disorders. Study-wide results and caveats: Clinical and MRI features did not associate with the cluster found in multiple sclerosis patients.

A 10-nucleotide random UMI tagged transcripts in template-switch 5'RACE cDNA synthesis. Via MiXCR, TCRdb re-called the 5' RACE reads, giving one row per CDR3 protein. This table has under 60,000 distinct CDR3 sequences, 3% to 3.5% appearing once. Where libraries were unsorted, they were derived from 2 million PBMCs stored at -80 degrees C. Germline V gene sequence: CDR1 LNHDA, CDR2 SQIVND (reference sequence). The CDR3 consists of 17 residues. This clonotype has at least ten counts. Its antigen is still unknown. At one end, the junction sequence differs from germline, possibly due to a read error. Sequenced material: PBMCs. The V call is TRBV19, the J call TRBJ1-6, with D possibly being TRBD1 (5 bases). This TCR was recovered from a middle-aged man with multiple sclerosis. The DNA for the CDR3 is TGTGCCAGTAGTCCGACAGACGAGACCTTTTATAATTCACCCCTCAACTTT. As protein: CASSPTDETFYNSPLNF.